This TCR beta chain was found in a study of regulatory T cells in long-lasting Graves disease. Study as a whole: Persistent cases took antithyroid drugs over 5 years and stayed TSH receptor antibody positive.

Study-wide points: Favored usage of TRBV28, TRBJ1-2 and TRBJ2-5 was recorded in persistent disease. Thyroid tissue was not studied; only peripheral blood was.

Germline-derived CDR1 and CDR2 are ENHRY and SYGVKD. This CDR3 is 16 amino acids long. V shed 0 bases and J shed 2 bases, with 8 bases lying between them. TCR beta libraries were built with iRepertoire HTBI primers and Arm-PCR of CDR3 regions. MiXCR, run by TCRdb on the multiplex PCR reads, gives a single entry per CDR3 protein. The sample gives about 660,000 distinct CDR3 sequences, roughly 30% of which show up once; about two fifths is in the top ten. This clonotype was counted only a few times. Its target is unknown. The time point here: persistent/refractory GD, antithyroid drugs over 5 years with positive TRAb. Making the TCR library involved RNA that had been extracted from PBMCs. By American Thyroid Association guidelines, Graves' disease was diagnosed in the cohort.

J is TRBJ2-6 and V is TRBV10-3, with D possibly being TRBD1 (6 bases). This clonotype was sampled from a female donor with Graves disease. The sample was peripheral blood mononuclear cells (PBMCs), taken when the disease was refractory, from a patient treated with antithyroid drugs. The CDR3 loop is CAISESGGPGANVLTF. The CDR3 nucleotides read TGTGCCATCAGTGAGTCAGGGGGACCTGGGGCCAACGTCCTGACTTTC.